The T cell receptor beta chain under discussion was sequenced for a study of blood T cells in healthy people across ages. Study context: Template switching retrieved approximately one barcoded beta molecule for each two T cells.

Using a J-beta primer mix together with a sample-barcoded 5' primer, a second PCR was run for about 7 to 12 cycles. TCRdb reprocessed the 5' RACE reads via MiXCR and lists one record per CDR3 protein. The table shows some 1.8 million distinct CDR3 sequences, with 39% occurring only once. This clonotype has only a few counts. Germline trimming cut 5 bases from V and 0 bases from J; bases unmatched to any gene: 5. Germline CDR1 DFQATT, CDR2 SNEGSKA (reference sequence). CDR3 length: 14 amino acids. This TCR was recovered from a human donor in good health. The source material was blood. The chain is built from TRBV20-1 and TRBJ2-5; 8 bases are a match to TRBD1. CDR3 residues: CSARTGWYQETQYF. Written as DNA, the CDR3 is TGCAGTGCTCGGACAGGGTGGTACCAAGAGACCCAGTACTTC.